Listed here are 7 T cell receptor beta chains from one sample, sequenced in a study of shared clonotypes between healthy human individuals. Assay used: immunoSEQ multiplex PCR; TCRdb lists only in-frame clones, some missing. The sample holds some 2 million clones; about 95% are singletons and the top ten take 0.85% to 1.2%. Positively selected for CCR7, the CD45RO-negative cells used as naive CD8 cells excluded terminally differentiated effector memory CD45RA+ cells. The sample comprised naive CD8+ T cells sorted from blood. The receptors stem from a man aged 18 to 30 in good health.

This chain joins TRBV6-1 and TRBJ2-7, with 10 bases fitting TRBD1. CDR1 is MNHNS, CDR2 SASEGT, per germline. The CDR3 contains 13 residues. Trimming removed 10 bases from V and 5 bases from J; junction bases left unmatched: 8. The CDR3 nucleotides are TGTGCCACCTACCGGGACAGGGGTGACGAGCAGTACTTC. Its protein product is CATYRDRGDEQYF.

The rearrangement links TRBV5-4 to TRBJ1-2; TRBD1 aligns across 7 bases. V trimming: 4 bases; J trimming: 7 bases; junction bases outside the gene matches: 13. The V gene's germline CDR1 is SGHNT and CDR2 YYREEE (reference sequence). The CDR3 contains 15 residues. CDR3 loop: CASSGGQAVYGGYTF. DNA of the CDR3: TGTGCCAGCAGCGGAGGACAGGCAGTTTACGGTGGCTACACCTTC.

V usage is TRBV25-1 and J usage is TRBJ1-4; D unclear. V lost 8 bases and J lost 3, with 13 bases in between. The CDR3 contains 14 residues. Germline assignment: CDR1 MGHDK and CDR2 SYGVNS. CDR3 nucleotide sequence: TGTGCCAGCGTTGATGACGGAGCTAATGAAAAACTGTTTTTT. As protein: CASVDDGANEKLFF.

In its sample, this clone was seen once. The rearrangement links TRBV27 to TRBJ2-1, with 8 bases lining up with TRBD2. The V gene's germline CDR1 is MNHEY and CDR2 SMNVEV (reference sequence). The CDR3 is 18 residues long. With V trimmed by 2 bases and J by 3 bases, 12 bases remained unmatched. The CDR3 region has the DNA TGTGCCAGCAGTTTACAGGGGCCGAAGCGGGAGCTCTACAATGAGCAGTTCTTC. It codes for CASSLQGPKRELYNEQFF.

The chain links TRBV27 to TRBJ2-7; 9 bases fit TRBD1. V trimming: 5 bases; J trimming: 3 bases; junction bases outside the gene matches: 8. This CDR3 has 15 amino acids. The germline V gene has CDR1 MNHEY and CDR2 SMNVEV (reference sequence). The CDR3 DNA is TGTGCCAGCAGTCATTTCCGGGACAGGGACTACGAGCAGTACTTC. Its translation is CASSHFRDRDYEQYF.

The chain joins TRBV7-2 to TRBJ2-7, with unresolved D. The CDR3 has 14 residues. In germline, CDR1 is SGHTA, CDR2 FQGNSA. Deletions cut 8 bases from V and 7 bases from J, with 21 bases between. The CDR3 sequence: CASSPTAAPWEQYF. The CDR3 DNA reads as TGTGCCAGCTCTCCTACGGCGGCCCCTTGGGAGCAGTACTTC.

The chain links TRBV7-9 to TRBJ1-1; TRBD1 might be the D (6 bases). This CDR3 is 15 amino acids long. Trimming left V 1 base short and J 0 bases short, with 9 bases between. Per the germline V gene, CDR1 is SEHNR and CDR2 is FQNEAQ (reference sequence). The CDR3 loop reads CASSLGPGVNTEAFF. In DNA form, the CDR3 reads TGTGCCAGCAGCTTAGGGCCAGGGGTGAACACTGAAGCTTTCTTT.